This is a list of T cell receptor beta chains from one sample in a study of T cell clusters in autoimmune cytopenias. TCRdb reprocessed the multiplex PCR reads, keeping one entry per CDR3 protein, no DNA. Its listing shows approximately 16,000 distinct CDR3 sequences. The same specimen was also included in a second study, on T cell repertoires in aging, cancer and after chemotherapy.

Input material: peripheral blood. The receptors come from a human donor in good health. Each CDR3 is given with its conserved first and last residue. Fields, in order: V gene, J gene, clone size, CDR3 protein. Clone size is not always given. Where it is, it says once, few, many or a class for expanded clones.

TRBV5-6	TRBJ2-6	NA	CASSAGVLVSGANVLTF
TRBV18	TRBJ1-2	NA	CASSPGTGGSYGYTF
TRBV12-3/TRBV12-4	TRBJ1-1	NA	CASSLPPSRENEAFF
TRBV6-5	TRBJ1-5	NA	CASSLASAHQPQHF
TRBV15	TRBJ1-1	NA	CATSSNRGLGTEAFF
TRBV6-1	TRBJ2-3	NA	CASSSGLVGFGTDTQYF
TRBV7-6	TRBJ1-1	NA	CASSLGLATEAFF
TRBV30	TRBJ2-1	NA	CAGTSGGSSYNEQFF
TRBV12-3/TRBV12-4	TRBJ2-1	NA	CASSLLKGNYNEQFF
TRBV29-1	TRBJ2-7	medium-sized	CRGGVKKGEQYF
TRBV30	TRBJ2-1	NA	CAWSWGGLYNEQFF
TRBV12-3/TRBV12-4	TRBJ2-7	NA	CASSGGVWVGPYEQYF
TRBV6-5	TRBJ2-3	NA	CASSLRQQTDTQYF
TRBV30	TRBJ2-2	NA	CAWSMQRGAGELFF
TRBV7-2	TRBJ2-3	NA	CASSFRGREDTQYF
TRBV12-3/TRBV12-4	TRBJ2-3	NA	CAQGTAGNLDTQYF
TRBV11-2	TRBJ2-7	NA	CASSSRPLAREQYF